By frequency in the sample, the clone carrying this T cell receptor beta chain is medium-sized (0.01 to 0.1%). Its antigen is not known. Antigen-specific CD4+ T cells were first expanded with viral peptide pools by the ViraFEST assay and only then sequenced. The culture ran for roughly ten days before CD4+ T cells were isolated. It was two doses of either the BNT162b2 or mRNA-1273 vaccine that participants received. Nucleocapsid antibodies were negative in the vaccine recipients, who had never had SARS-CoV-2 infection. The sample comes from a study of vaccination effects on CD4 cells after COVID-19. Looking at the study overall: The post-vaccine samples were taken, at the median, 72 days after the second dose.

Germline assignment: CDR1 WSHSY and CDR2 SAAADI. V shed 6 bases, J shed 1 base, and the junction held 3 bases outside the gene matches. This CDR3 has 14 amino acids. Study results and caveats: From healthy vaccinees, only 1 of 255 vaccine-induced clones also reacted to common cold coronaviruses.

Clones were sequenced by immunoSEQ multiplex PCR, and TCRdb holds only the in-frame ones, with some missing. The repertoire holds 25,000 to 35,000 clones, with roughly 67% as singletons. This specimen was CD4+ T cells from PBMCs cultured with SARS-CoV-2 spike peptides, taken after COVID-19 vaccination. The chain employs TRBV10-2 and TRBJ2-7, with 10 nucleotides matching TRBD2. This TCR was recovered from a human donor who received a COVID-19 vaccine. For the CDR3, the DNA is TGCGCCAGCAGCGCTAGCGGGAGTTCCTACGAGCAGTACTTC. Translating gives CASSASGSSYEQYF.